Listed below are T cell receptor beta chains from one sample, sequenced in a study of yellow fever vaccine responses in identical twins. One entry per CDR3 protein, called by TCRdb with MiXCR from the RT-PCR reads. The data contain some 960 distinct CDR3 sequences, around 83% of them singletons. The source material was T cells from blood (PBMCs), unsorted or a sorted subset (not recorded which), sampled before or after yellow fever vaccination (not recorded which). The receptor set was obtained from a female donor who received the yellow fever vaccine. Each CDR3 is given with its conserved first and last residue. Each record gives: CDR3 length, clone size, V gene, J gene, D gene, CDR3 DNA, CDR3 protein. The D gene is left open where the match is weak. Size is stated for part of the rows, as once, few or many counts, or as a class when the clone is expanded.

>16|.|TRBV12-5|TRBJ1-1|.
TGTGCTAGTGACCTCCGACGAGTTCTGCCGAACACTGAAGCTTTCTTT
CASDLRRVLPNTEAFF
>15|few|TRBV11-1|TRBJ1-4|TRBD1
TGTGCCAGCAGCACCGACAGGGGGCTGAGTGAAAAACTGTTTTTT
CASSTDRGLSEKLFF
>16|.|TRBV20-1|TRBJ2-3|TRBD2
TGCAGTGCTAGAGATCCAGGACTAGCGGCAGGAGATACGCAGTATTTT
CSARDPGLAAGDTQYF
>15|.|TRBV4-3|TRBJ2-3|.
TGCGCCAGCAGCCAAGATCTGGGGGAGGTGGATACGCAGTATTTT
CASSQDLGEVDTQYF
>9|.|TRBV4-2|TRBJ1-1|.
TGTGCCAGCAGCCCCTCTAGTCCCTTT
CASSPSSPF
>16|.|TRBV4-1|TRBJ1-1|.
TGCGCCAGCAGCCAGCCCGGTTCAGCCCCGGGCACTGAAGCTTTCTTT
CASSQPGSAPGTEAFF
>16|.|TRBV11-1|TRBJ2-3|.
TGTGCCAGCAGCTTAGGACCGCAACTTTTAACAGATACGCAGTATTTT
CASSLGPQLLTDTQYF
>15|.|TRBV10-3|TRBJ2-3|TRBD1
TGTGCCATCAGTGGGGGACAGGGCGGGACAGATACGCAGTATTTT
CAISGGQGGTDTQYF
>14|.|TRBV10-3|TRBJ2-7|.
TGTGCCATCAGTAGGGGCGACGGACCTGTGGAGCAGTACTTC
CAISRGDGPVEQYF
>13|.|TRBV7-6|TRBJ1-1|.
TGTGCCAGCAGCCGGAATCAAGTCACTGAAGCTTTCTTT
CASSRNQVTEAFF
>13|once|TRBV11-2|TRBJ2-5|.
TGTGCCAGCAGCTTCCGGTCGGGGGAGACCCAGTACTTC
CASSFRSGETQYF
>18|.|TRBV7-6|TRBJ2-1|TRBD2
TGTGCCAGCAGCTTAAAGGTAGTTTTAGCGGGAGCCGACAATGAGCAGTTCTTC
CASSLKVVLAGADNEQFF
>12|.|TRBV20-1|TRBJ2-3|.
TGCAGTGCTCCGCGACAAGCAGATACGCAGTATTTT
CSAPRQADTQYF
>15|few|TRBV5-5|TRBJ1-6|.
TGTGCCAGCAGCTACGGGACCTACCAGGGGTCACCCCTCCACTTT
CASSYGTYQGSPLHF
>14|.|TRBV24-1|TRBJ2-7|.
TGTGCCACCAGTGATAGCGCTAGGGTTTACGAGCAGTACTTC
CATSDSARVYEQYF
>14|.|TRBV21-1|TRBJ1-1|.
TGTGCCAGCAGCAAAGCGCTGGAGGGGGCTGAAGCTTTCTTT
CASSKALEGAEAFF
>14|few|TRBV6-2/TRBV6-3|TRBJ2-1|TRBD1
TGTGCCAGCAACCTACAGGGGTCCTACAATGAGCAGTTCTTC
CASNLQGSYNEQFF
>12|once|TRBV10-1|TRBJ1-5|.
TGCGCCAGCAGCAGGGGCAATCAGCCCCAGCATTTT
CASSRGNQPQHF
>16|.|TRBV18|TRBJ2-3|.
TGTGCCAGCTCACTTCAACTAGGGGGGGATACAGATACGCAGTATTTT
CASSLQLGGDTDTQYF
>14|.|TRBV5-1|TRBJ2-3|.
TGCGCCAGCTCTGGGGGAGAACGGCCAGATACGCAGTATTTT
CASSGGERPDTQYF
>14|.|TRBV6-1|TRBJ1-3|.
TGTGCCAGCAGTCCCCTTCCCCCTGGAAACACCATATATTTT
CASSPLPPGNTIYF
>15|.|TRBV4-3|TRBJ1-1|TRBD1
TGCGCCAGCAGCCAAGCTAGGGGGCTGAGCACTGAAGCTTTCTTT
CASSQARGLSTEAFF
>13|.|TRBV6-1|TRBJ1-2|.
TGTGCCAGCAGTGTGGCTTCAAGTGATGGCTACACCTTC
CASSVASSDGYTF
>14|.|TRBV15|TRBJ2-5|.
TGTGCCACCAGCAGAGTCCGGGCAGAAGAGACCCAGTACTTC
CATSRVRAEETQYF
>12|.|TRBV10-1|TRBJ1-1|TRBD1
TGCGCCAGCAGTGCAGGGGGCGATGAAGCTTTCTTT
CASSAGGDEAFF
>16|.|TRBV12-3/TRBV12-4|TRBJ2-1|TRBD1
TGTGCCAGCAGTTACTCGACAGGGACGCTCTACAATGAGCAGTTCTTC
CASSYSTGTLYNEQFF
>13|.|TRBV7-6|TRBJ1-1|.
TGTGCCAGCAGATCCGGTGGGAACACTGAAGCTTTCTTT
CASRSGGNTEAFF
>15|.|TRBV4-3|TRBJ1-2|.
TGCGCCAGCAGCCGAGAGGCCCTATCCAACTATGGCTACACCTTC
CASSREALSNYGYTF
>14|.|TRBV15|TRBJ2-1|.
TGTGCCACCAGCAGTGACAGCTCCTACAATGAGCAGTTCTTC
CATSSDSSYNEQFF
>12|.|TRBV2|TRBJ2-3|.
TGTGCCAGCAGTGACGGTAGCGATACGCAGTATTTT
CASSDGSDTQYF
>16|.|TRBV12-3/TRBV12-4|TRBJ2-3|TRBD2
TGTGCCAGCAGGGGGACTAGCGGGATGAGGACAGATACGCAGTATTTT
CASRGTSGMRTDTQYF
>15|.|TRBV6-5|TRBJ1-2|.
TGTGCCAGCAGTTACTCGATCCAGGAGAACTATGGCTACACCTTC
CASSYSIQENYGYTF
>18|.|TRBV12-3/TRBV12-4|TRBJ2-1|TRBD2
TGTGCCAGCAATTTAAAACTAGCGGGCCCTAGCGTTGGCAATGAGCAGTTCTTC
CASNLKLAGPSVGNEQFF
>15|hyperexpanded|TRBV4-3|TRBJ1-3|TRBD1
TGCGCCAGCAGCCAGGACAGGGTGCCTGGAAACACCATATATTTT
CASSQDRVPGNTIYF
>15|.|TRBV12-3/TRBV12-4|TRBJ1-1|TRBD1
TGTGCCAGCAGAAGAAAGACAGGGGGTTTCACTGAAGCTTTCTTT
CASRRKTGGFTEAFF